Below are 27 T cell receptor beta chains sequenced from a single sample in a study of cytomegalovirus exposure and HLA in healthy donors. Vbeta (60) and Jbeta (13) primers were used in the PCR. Assay: immunoSEQ multiplex PCR; the TCRdb copy retains only in-frame clones and omits some. The data contain around 95,000 clones, approximately 82% of them singletons. The sample comprised PBMCs. Every receptor here comes from a female donor in good health and CMV-seropositive.

The genes are TRBV7-9 and TRBJ2-7; maybe TRBD1 (6 bases). This CDR3 region has 15 residues. Per germline, CDR1 SEHNR and CDR2 FQNEAQ (reference sequence). The V end lost 5 bases, the J end lost 0 bases, and 14 bases lay between the germline ends. CDR3 sequence: CASSPRTVTSYEQYF. The CDR3 DNA reads as TGTGCCAGCAGCCCCAGGACAGTCACCTCCTACGAGCAGTACTTC.

This clone was recorded once. The chain uses TRBV7-9 and TRBJ1-3; D call uncertain. The V and J ends lost 8 bases and 0 bases respectively, with 11 bases between them. The CDR3 runs to 14 residues. The V gene's germline CDR1 is SEHNR and CDR2 FQNEAQ (reference sequence). The CDR3 protein is CASPLEGSGNTIYF. CDR3 DNA: TGTGCCAGCCCCCTCGAGGGCTCTGGAAACACCATATATTTT. Combining the CDR3 with reference TRBV7-9 and TRBJ1-3 gives the whole variable domain DTGVSQNPRHKITKRGQNVTFRCDPISEHNRLYWYRQTLGQGPEFLTYFQNEAQLEKSRLLSDRFSAERPKGSFSTLEIQRTEQGDSAMYLCASPLEGSGNTIYFGEGSWLTVV.

The chain uses TRBV7-9 and TRBJ2-5; D is possibly TRBD2 (5 bases). Per germline, CDR1 SEHNR and CDR2 FQNEAQ (reference sequence). There are 15 residues in the CDR3. V dropped 2 bases and J dropped 2 bases, with 12 bases sitting between them. This chain's CDR3 is CASSLLGRAQETQYF. The CDR3 nucleotides are TGTGCCAGCAGCTTACTGGGGAGAGCTCAAGAGACCCAGTACTTC.

This CDR3 is CASGLVPLTMTGSYEQYF. CDR3 sequence (DNA): TGTGCTAGTGGTTTGGTTCCCCTTACCATGACAGGGTCCTACGAGCAGTACTTC. V and J are TRBV12-5 and TRBJ2-7, with 7 bases matching TRBD1. V lost 0 bases and J lost 1; bases outside the gene matches: 12. In germline, CDR1 is LGHNT, CDR2 FRNRAP. CDR3 size: 18 residues.

This clone was found once. The V gene is TRBV7-2, the J gene TRBJ2-2, with D perhaps matching TRBD2 (6 bases). CDR1 and CDR2 from the germline V gene are SGHTA and FQGNSA. With 1 base removed from V and 3 bases from J, the gap between germline ends came to 9 bases. CDR3 length: 15 amino acids. The CDR3 region has the DNA TGTGCCAGCAGCTTAGGGCGGGACCACACCGGGGAGCTGTTTTTT. Protein sequence: CASSLGRDHTGELFF.

This chain connects TRBV6-5 to TRBJ1-2; D not resolved. V lost 9 bases and J lost 14, with 16 bases in between. Germline assignment: CDR1 MNHEY and CDR2 SVGAGI. This CDR3 is built from 10 residues. CDR3 amino acids: CARERHPLTF. In nucleotides, the CDR3 is TGTGCCAGGGAACGACACCCGCTAACCTTC.

The chain uses TRBV28 and TRBJ2-7, with 7 bases identical to TRBD1. V gave up 6 bases and J gave up 4 bases; unmatched junction bases: 12. This CDR3 has 15 residues. From germline, CDR1 is MDHEN and CDR2 SYDVKM. In nucleotides, the CDR3 is TGTGCCAGCAGCCGCGTGGACAGGTTAGCTTACGAGCAGTACTTC. It is translated as CASSRVDRLAYEQYF.

The rearrangement links TRBV6-1 to TRBJ1-2; D is uncertain. The CDR3 is 12 amino acids. V lost 8 bases to trimming and J lost 1 base, with 8 bases between them. Germline V lookup: CDR1 MNHNS, CDR2 SASEGT. The CDR3 DNA reads TGTGCCAGCGACAATATTAACTATGGCTACACCTTC. Translated: CASDNINYGYTF.

V gene TRBV6-1 combines with J gene TRBJ1-3, with D perhaps TRBD1 (5 bases). Germline CDR1 and CDR2: MNHNS and SASEGT. This CDR3 is 14 amino acids long. V was shortened by 8 bases and J by 0 bases, with 11 bases between the two germline ends. CDR3 in DNA: TGTGCCAGCCGGTGGGACTTCTCTGGAAACACCATATATTTT. It translates to CASRWDFSGNTIYF.

The gene calls are TRBV30 and TRBJ1-4; D uncertain. CDR3 length: 13 amino acids. CDR1 is GTSNPN, CDR2 SVGIG, per germline (reference sequence). Trimming shortened V by 1 base and J by 4 bases, and 7 bases separated the two germline ends. The CDR3 loop reads CAWSDSLNEKLFF. The DNA for the CDR3 is TGTGCCTGGAGTGACAGCCTTAATGAAAAACTGTTTTTT. Variable domain in full (rest from reference TRBV30 and TRBJ1-4): SQTIHQWPATLVQPVGSPLSLECTVEGTSNPNLYWYRQAAGRGLQLLFYSVGIGQISSEVPQNLSASRPQDRQFILSSKKLLLSDSGFYLCAWSDSLNEKLFFGSGTQLSVL.

The chain combines TRBV5-1 with TRBJ2-5; D might be TRBD2 (6 bases). The germline gives CDR1 SGHRS, CDR2 YFSETQ. The CDR3 runs 14 residues. V was clipped by 0 bases and J by 0 bases, with 6 bases between them. CDR3 DNA sequence: TGCGCCAGCAGCTTGGGCGGGAACCAAGAGACCCAGTACTTC. Its protein is CASSLGGNQETQYF.

The chain carries TRBV29-1 and TRBJ2-5; D remains unclear. This CDR3 is built from 10 residues. CDR1 is SQVTM and CDR2 is ANQGSEA in the germline V gene. The V end was cut by 4 bases, the J end by 5 bases, with 5 bases between. This chain's CDR3 is CSVGIETQYF. CDR3 nucleotide sequence: TGCAGCGTTGGTATCGAGACCCAGTACTTC.

The J gene is TRBJ2-7, the V gene TRBV5-1; tentatively, D is TRBD1 (6 bases). V lost 0 bases and J 7 bases, leaving 14 bases between the germline ends. The germline V gene encodes CDR1 SGHRS and CDR2 YFSETQ. The CDR3 covers 14 residues. The CDR3, as DNA: TGCGCCAGCAGCTTGGACAGGGAAGTTGAAGAGCAGTACTTC. Residues: CASSLDREVEEQYF.

The CDR3 here is CASSPHRIPYEQYF. CDR3 DNA sequence: TGTGCCAGCAGCCCCCACAGGATTCCCTACGAGCAGTACTTC. The V call is TRBV7-9, the J call TRBJ2-7; D possibly corresponds to TRBD1 (5 bases). CDR3 length: 14 residues. The ends were cut back, 5 bases at V and 2 bases at J, with 13 bases in the middle. Germline CDR1 and CDR2: SEHNR and FQNEAQ (reference sequence).

V and J are TRBV6-5 and TRBJ2-7, with D unresolved. This CDR3 has 11 amino acids. Trimming pared 2 bases from V and 9 bases from J, leaving 8 bases between. Looked up from germline, CDR1 is MNHEY and CDR2 is SVGAGI. CDR3 protein: CASSYGRGQYF. CDR3 nucleotide sequence: TGTGCCAGCAGTTACGGTCGAGGGCAGTACTTC.

The V call is TRBV6-6, the J call TRBJ1-4; D gene ambiguous. The ends were cut back, 2 bases at V and 0 bases at J, with 4 bases in the middle. This CDR3 is built from 14 residues. The germline V gene has CDR1 MNHNY and CDR2 SVGAGI (reference sequence). The CDR3 sequence: CASSYQSTNEKLFF. DNA of the CDR3: TGTGCCAGCAGTTACCAGTCAACTAATGAAAAACTGTTTTTT.

This clone was counted a few times. The J gene is TRBJ2-7, the V gene TRBV28, with a weak D call TRBD1 (5 bases). The germline CDR1 and CDR2 sequences are MDHEN and SYDVKM. This CDR3 contains 13 residues. V shed 2 bases and J shed 5 bases, with 10 bases lying between them. This CDR3 is CASSLGRANEQYF. The CDR3 bases are TGTGCCAGCAGTTTAGGCAGGGCCAACGAGCAGTACTTC. Full variable domain (remainder filled in from reference TRBV28 and TRBJ2-7): DVKVTQSSRYLVKRTGEKVFLECVQDMDHENMFWYRQDPGLGLRLIYFSYDVKMKEKGDIPEGYSVSREKKERFSLILESASTNQTSMYLCASSLGRANEQYFGPGTRLTVT.

The chain joins TRBV19 to TRBJ1-2; 9 bases map to TRBD1. Germline V gene lookup returns CDR1 LNHDA and CDR2 SQIVND (reference sequence). V shed 6 bases and J 7 bases; nucleotides not matched to a gene: 12. The CDR3 runs to 15 residues. CDR3 region: CASRIGTGTAGGYTF. In DNA form, the CDR3 reads TGTGCCAGTAGAATTGGGACAGGGACAGCGGGTGGCTACACCTTC. Full variable domain (outside the CDR3, taken from reference TRBV19 and TRBJ1-2): DGGITQSPKYLFRKEGQNVTLSCEQNLNHDAMYWYRQDPGQGLRLIYYSQIVNDFQKGDIAEGYSVSREKKESFPLTVTSAQKNPTAFYLCASRIGTGTAGGYTFGSGTRLTVV.

This clone occurred once. J is TRBJ2-5 and V is TRBV30; 7 bases agree with TRBD2. V trimming: 1 base; J trimming: 2 bases; junction bases outside the gene matches: 1. This CDR3 contains 13 residues. Germline V CDR1 and CDR2: GTSNPN, SVGIG (reference sequence). CDR3 protein: CAWSAGGQETQYF. The CDR3 DNA sequence: TGTGCCTGGAGTGCGGGAGGACAAGAGACCCAGTACTTC.

This clone was observed a handful of times. The chain uses TRBV6-5 and TRBJ1-2; no clear D gene. Trimming stripped 1 base from V and 0 bases from J, with 3 bases between. The CDR3 totals 13 residues. Germline CDR1 and CDR2: MNHEY and SVGAGI. Written as DNA, the CDR3 is TGTGCCAGCAGTTACTTATCTAACTATGGCTACACCTTC. As protein: CASSYLSNYGYTF.

This chain joins TRBV10-3 and TRBJ2-3, with a tentative D call TRBD2 (7 bases). CDR3 length equals 18 residues. Germline CDR1 reads ENHRY; CDR2 reads SYGVKD. The V gene lost 3 bases and the J gene lost 8 bases, with 27 bases spanning the gap. This chain's CDR3 is CAISEPQGRAEPGGTQYF. The CDR3 bases are TGTGCCATCAGTGAACCCCAGGGGCGGGCTGAACCGGGAGGTACGCAGTATTTT.

The chain uses TRBV28 and TRBJ1-5; D is undetermined. CDR1 and CDR2 from the germline V gene are MDHEN and SYDVKM. The length of the CDR3 is 18 residues. The V end was cut by 8 bases, the J end by 0 bases, with 23 bases between. CDR3 sequence: CASGQRFVASYSNQPQHF. In nucleotides, the CDR3 is TGTGCCAGCGGGCAGCGGTTCGTCGCATCATATAGCAATCAGCCCCAGCATTTT. The full variable domain, its missing parts supplied by reference TRBV28 and TRBJ1-5, is DVKVTQSSRYLVKRTGEKVFLECVQDMDHENMFWYRQDPGLGLRLIYFSYDVKMKEKGDIPEGYSVSREKKERFSLILESASTNQTSMYLCASGQRFVASYSNQPQHFGDGTRLSIL.

The chain uses TRBV5-4 and TRBJ1-1, with D possibly being TRBD1 (5 bases). The V end was cut by 3 bases, the J end by 1 base, with 19 bases between. CDR1 and CDR2 (germline): SGHNT, YYREEE (reference sequence). The CDR3 is 17 amino acids. CDR3 in DNA: TGTGCCAGCAGCTCTGGAAGGGGACTTACCGCGAACACTGAAGCTTTCTTT. Its protein is CASSSGRGLTANTEAFF.

The genes are TRBV7-2 and TRBJ2-7; D is ambiguous. Trimming pared 5 bases from V and 0 bases from J, leaving 8 bases between. Germline V gene lookup returns CDR1 SGHTA and CDR2 FQGNSA. The CDR3 contains 13 residues. The CDR3 reads CASSLYPSYEQYF. In DNA, the CDR3 is TGTGCCAGCAGCCTATACCCCTCCTACGAGCAGTACTTC.

This clone was counted a few times. The chain has TRBV5-1 and TRBJ2-7; TRBD2 matches at 12 bases. V lost 1 base to trimming and J lost 2 bases; unmatched junction nucleotides: 1. CDR1 and CDR2 (germline): SGHRS, YFSETQ. The CDR3 runs 15 residues. CDR3 amino acids: CASSLRTSGTYEQYF. CDR3 nucleotide sequence: TGCGCCAGCAGCTTGCGGACTAGCGGGACCTACGAGCAGTACTTC.

This sequence joins TRBV15 and TRBJ2-1, with 10 bases aligning to TRBD2. Germline CDR1 reads LNHNV; CDR2 reads YYDKDF (reference sequence). J gave up 6 bases and V 1 base, and 3 bases lay outside the gene matches. This CDR3 has 15 amino acids. The CDR3 DNA reads TGTGCCACCAGCAGAGCCAGCGGGAGGGGCAATGAGCAGTTCTTC. This gives the protein CATSRASGRGNEQFF.

V gene TRBV7-9 combines with J gene TRBJ2-5; D possibly corresponds to TRBD2 (5 bases). The V gene lost 1 base and the J gene lost 7 bases, with 10 bases spanning the gap. The CDR3 is 13 residues long. Germline CDR1 reads SEHNR; CDR2 reads FQNEAQ (reference sequence). This CDR3 reads CASSLGTVGTQYF. The CDR3 DNA sequence: TGTGCCAGCAGCTTAGGGACTGTTGGGACCCAGTACTTC.